Listed here are 29 T cell receptor beta chains from one sample, sequenced in a study of blood T cell repertoires in COVID-19. Method: immunoSEQ multiplex PCR; TCRdb's copy keeps in-frame clones and lacks some. The table has 100,000 to 120,000 clones, 72% seen once. Sequences were obtained from peripheral blood. These receptor sequences come from a woman aged 55 to 70 with acute or convalescent COVID-19.

There are many counts of this clone. The chain uses TRBV2 and TRBJ2-3; no clear D gene. The CDR3 totals 13 residues. Germline values: CDR1 SNHLY, CDR2 FYNNEI. Trimming took 4 bases from V and 6 from J, leaving 11 bases between them. The CDR3 DNA reads as TGTGCCAGCAGTGTCAACTTCGCCGATACGCAGTATTTT. It translates to CASSVNFADTQYF.

The CDR3 DNA follows: TGTGCCAGCAGCCCAGTTCTAGGCACAGGGTCTGGAAACACCATATATTTT. The encoded protein is CASSPVLGTGSGNTIYF. The V and J genes are TRBV7-2 and TRBJ1-3, with TRBD1 as a possible D gene (6 bases). This CDR3 contains 17 residues. The V end lost 5 bases, the J end lost 1 base, and 18 bases lay between the germline ends. Germline V gene lookup returns CDR1 SGHTA and CDR2 FQGNSA.

The V call is TRBV29-1, the J call TRBJ2-7, with 9 bases identical to TRBD1. Germline trimming cut 6 bases from V and 7 bases from J; bases unmatched to any gene: 4. The V gene's germline CDR1 is SQVTM and CDR2 ANQGSEA. CDR3 size: 11 residues. The CDR3 loop is CSVDRGKEQYF. DNA of the CDR3: TGCAGCGTCGACAGGGGGAAGGAGCAGTACTTC.

V is TRBV4-2 and J is TRBJ1-2, with D hard to call. V gave up 1 base and J gave up 1 base, with 7 bases separating them. CDR1 and CDR2 from the germline V gene are LGHNA and YNFKEQ. The CDR3 consists of 14 residues. The CDR3 sequence: CASSQAQNNYGYTF. The CDR3 nucleotides read TGTGCCAGCAGCCAAGCCCAGAATAACTATGGCTACACCTTC.

This clone has a handful of counts. J is TRBJ1-5 and V is TRBV30; TRBD1 might be the D (5 bases). Trimming stripped 3 bases from V and 4 bases from J, with 13 bases between. CDR1 is GTSNPN, CDR2 SVGIG, per germline (reference sequence). This CDR3 is 14 amino acids long. CDR3 residues: CAWRGNSGNQPQHF. As DNA, the CDR3 is TGTGCCTGGAGGGGAAACTCAGGGAATCAGCCCCAGCATTTT.

This clone was found a few times. This chain links TRBV5-8 with TRBJ1-6; possible D gene TRBD1, 5 bases. Germline V gene lookup returns CDR1 SGHTS and CDR2 YDEGEE. The CDR3 loop spans 12 amino acids. Trimming removed 2 bases at V and 11 bases at J, with 8 bases between. The DNA for the CDR3 is TGTGCCAGCAGCTTAGACAGTCCACCCCTCCACTTT. It codes for CASSLDSPPLHF.

The rearrangement joins TRBV7-9 to TRBJ2-3; D ambiguous. In germline, CDR1 is SEHNR, CDR2 FQNEAQ (reference sequence). This CDR3 is built from 13 residues. Deletions cut 0 bases from V and 2 bases from J, with 3 bases between. The CDR3 DNA follows: TGTGCCAGCAGCTTAGCAGCCACAGATACGCAGTATTTT. Its translation is CASSLAATDTQYF.

The chain employs TRBV19 and TRBJ2-1; maybe TRBD2 (6 bases). This CDR3 contains 14 residues. Per the germline V gene, CDR1 is LNHDA and CDR2 is SQIVND (reference sequence). Deletions cut 7 bases from V and 5 bases from J, with 15 bases between. The CDR3 region is CASTGGVTHNEQFF. CDR3 DNA: TGTGCCAGTACCGGCGGGGTTACCCACAATGAGCAGTTCTTC.

This rearrangement joins TRBV9 to TRBJ1-1; 9 bases agree with TRBD1. V shed 0 bases, J shed 12 bases, and the junction held 12 bases outside the gene matches. The CDR3 length is 15 residues. Germline V CDR1 and CDR2: SGDLS, YYNGEE. Here the CDR3 reads CASSVVETGGILSFF. The CDR3 coding sequence is TGTGCCAGCAGCGTAGTAGAGACAGGGGGGATCTTATCTTTCTTT.

The chain links TRBV29-1 to TRBJ2-7, with 8 bases fitting TRBD1. CDR3 length: 12 amino acids. Germline V gene data show CDR1 as SQVTM and CDR2 as ANQGSEA. The junction had 5 bases not matched to a gene; V was cut back by 3 bases and J by 7 bases. The CDR3 DNA follows: TGCAGCGTTGACAGGGGGCAGGGGGAGCAGTACTTC. As protein: CSVDRGQGEQYF.

V usage is TRBV5-4 and J usage is TRBJ2-7, with TRBD1 identical over 8 bases. The germline V gene has CDR1 SGHNT and CDR2 YYREEE (reference sequence). The ends lost 4 bases at V and 2 bases at J; junction bases unmatched: 8. This CDR3 is 15 amino acids long. In DNA, the CDR3 is TGTGCCAGCAGCGGCGGACAGGGTCTCACCTACGAGCAGTACTTC. Its protein product is CASSGGQGLTYEQYF. Full variable domain (missing parts from reference TRBV5-4 and TRBJ2-7): ETGVTQSPTHLIKTRGQQVTLRCSSQSGHNTVSWYQQALGQGPQFIFQYYREEENGRGNFPPRFSGLQFPNYSSELNVNALELDDSALYLCASSGGQGLTYEQYFGPGTRLTVT.

This chain's CDR3 is CASSQDQGQAETQYF. The DNA for the CDR3 is TGTGCCAGCAGCCAAGATCAGGGGCAGGCGGAGACCCAGTACTTC. The V gene is TRBV4-2, the J gene TRBJ2-5, with a possible D match to TRBD1 (6 bases). The CDR3 has 15 residues. V lost 0 bases, J lost 5 bases, and 13 bases lay in between. Germline V gene lookup returns CDR1 LGHNA and CDR2 YNFKEQ.

This clone was counted between two and nine times. J is TRBJ2-5 and V is TRBV5-8; possibly TRBD2 for D (5 bases). The V end lost 4 bases, the J end lost 2 bases, and 9 bases lay between the germline ends. CDR1 is SGHTS and CDR2 is YDEGEE in the germline V gene. The CDR3 runs to 13 residues. The CDR3 region is CASSRWEQETQYF. The CDR3 region has the DNA TGTGCCAGCAGCCGGTGGGAGCAAGAGACCCAGTACTTC.

This chain connects TRBV6-5 to TRBJ2-3; weak D call: TRBD1 (5 bases). This CDR3 is 14 amino acids long. V lost 4 bases to trimming and J lost 8 bases, with 16 bases between them. Germline V gives CDR1 MNHEY, CDR2 SVGAGI. In nucleotides, the CDR3 is TGTGCCAGCAGTTCAGACAGCTTCGTTGGTACGCAGTATTTT. Amino acids: CASSSDSFVGTQYF.

The chain recombines TRBV24-1 with TRBJ2-7, with 7 bases that match TRBD1. With 3 bases clipped from V and 0 bases from J, the junction kept 4 bases outside the gene matches. CDR3 size: 15 residues. CDR1 KGHDR and CDR2 SFDVKD come from the germline V gene. CDR3 nucleotide sequence: TGTGCCACCAGTGATCTGACAGGGACCTCCTACGAGCAGTACTTC. Translated: CATSDLTGTSYEQYF.

The chain combines TRBV5-1 with TRBJ1-1; tentatively, D is TRBD1 (5 bases). CDR1 and CDR2 from the germline V gene are SGHRS and YFSETQ. V dropped 2 bases and J dropped 5 bases, with 13 bases sitting between them. The CDR3 is made up of 14 amino acids. Here the CDR3 DNA reads TGCGCCAGCAGCTTAGGGGTTGCGGGGACTGAAGCTTTCTTT. It encodes CASSLGVAGTEAFF.

With respect to this clone: Other DNA sequences within the sample encode an identical CDR3. The CDR3 loop is CASSPSRGTEAFF. CDR3 nucleotides: TGTGCCAGCTCACCAAGCCGGGGCACTGAAGCTTTCTTT. This chain connects TRBV18 to TRBJ1-1; D unresolved. Germline V lookup: CDR1 KGHSH, CDR2 LQKENI. The CDR3 has 13 residues. Deletions cut 2 bases from V and 4 bases from J, with 8 bases between.

This chain connects TRBV18 to TRBJ2-7, with D uncertain. Trimming took 3 bases from V and 3 from J, leaving 9 bases between them. This CDR3 region has 13 residues. In germline, CDR1 is KGHSH, CDR2 LQKENI. In DNA form, the CDR3 reads TGTGCCAGCTCACCCAACGACTTCTACGAGCAGTACTTC. It is translated as CASSPNDFYEQYF.

This clone was observed a handful of times. The chain joins TRBV28 to TRBJ2-1; the match to TRBD2 covers 13 bases. The junction had 3 bases not matched to a gene; V was cut back by 0 bases and J by 7 bases. The CDR3 is 16 residues long. Germline V gives CDR1 MDHEN, CDR2 SYDVKM. In nucleotides, the CDR3 is TGTGCCAGCAGTTTATGGGGGACTAGCGGGGCAAATGAGCAGTTCTTC. As protein: CASSLWGTSGANEQFF.

J is TRBJ1-5 and V is TRBV7-8; D remains ambiguous. Trimming stripped 2 bases from V and 0 bases from J, with 5 bases between. The CDR3 covers 14 residues. The germline CDR1 and CDR2 sequences are SGHVS and FQNEAQ. CDR3 amino acids: CASSLSHSNQPQHF. As DNA, the CDR3 is TGTGCCAGCAGCTTATCCCATAGCAATCAGCCCCAGCATTTT.

This clone qualifies as medium-sized. The chain uses TRBV4-1 and TRBJ2-7; 11 nucleotides align to TRBD1. The trim removed 4 bases at V and 3 bases at J, leaving 2 bases unmatched. The CDR3 loop spans 14 amino acids. From germline, CDR1 is MGHRA and CDR2 YSYEKL. The DNA of the CDR3 is TGCGCCAGCAGCCGCGGGACAGGGGGCTACGAGCAGTACTTC. Protein product: CASSRGTGGYEQYF.

The genes are TRBV9 and TRBJ2-7; 10 nucleotides agree with TRBD1. J was trimmed by 4 bases and V by 3 bases; bases with no gene match: 7. The CDR3 consists of 15 residues. CDR1 and CDR2 from the germline V gene are SGDLS and YYNGEE. CDR3 loop: CASSDGTGAAYEQYF. DNA of the CDR3: TGTGCCAGCAGCGATGGGACAGGGGCTGCTTACGAGCAGTACTTC.

For the CDR3, the DNA is TGCGCCAGCAGCCAAGATCTGGGACAGGGACGTCGGGCTGAAGCTTTCTTT. This translates into CASSQDLGQGRRAEAFF. The rearrangement joins TRBV4-1 to TRBJ1-1, with TRBD1 matching over 9 bases. J gave up 6 bases and V 0 bases, and 11 bases lay outside the gene matches. The CDR3 is made up of 17 amino acids. From germline, CDR1 is MGHRA and CDR2 YSYEKL.

Concerning this clone: The same CDR3 arises from other DNA sequences in this sample as well. The V call is TRBV14, the J call TRBJ2-3, with 8 bases that match TRBD2. This CDR3 is 17 amino acids long. Germline CDR1 is SGHDN and CDR2 is FVKESK. V lost 4 bases to trimming and J lost 0 bases; unmatched junction nucleotides: 9. The CDR3 nucleotides read TGTGCCAGCAGCCCGTTTTCGGGCGGGGGGAGCACAGATACGCAGTATTTT. Translating it yields CASSPFSGGGSTDTQYF.

V gene TRBV5-1 combines with J gene TRBJ2-5, with TRBD2 matching over 11 bases. J gave up 5 bases and V 2 bases, and 2 bases lay outside the gene matches. CDR1 and CDR2 (germline): SGHRS, YFSETQ. The CDR3 spans 14 residues. This chain's CDR3 is CASSFTSGGETQYF. CDR3 bases: TGCGCCAGCAGCTTCACTAGCGGGGGTGAGACCCAGTACTTC.

This clone came up many times. This chain joins TRBV5-1 and TRBJ1-1; TRBD1 aligns across 7 bases. From germline, CDR1 is SGHRS and CDR2 YFSETQ. This CDR3 has 16 residues. The V segment lost 4 bases and the J segment 0 bases; nucleotides outside the gene matches: 9. CDR3 nucleotides: TGCGCCAGCAGCCCTGGGACAGCGAGTATGAACACTGAAGCTTTCTTT. Its protein product is CASSPGTASMNTEAFF.

This clone was seen a single time. This chain joins TRBV5-1 and TRBJ1-5; D is undetermined. Trimming took 0 bases from V and 3 from J, leaving 7 bases between them. The germline V gene encodes CDR1 SGHRS and CDR2 YFSETQ. The CDR3 totals 14 residues. In nucleotides, the CDR3 is TGCGCCAGCAGCTTGGACGCACTCAATCAGCCCCAGCATTTT. Amino acids: CASSLDALNQPQHF.

This clone is a singleton in its sample. The rearrangement links TRBV7-2 to TRBJ2-3; maybe TRBD1 (6 bases). Trimming shortened V by 6 bases and J by 2 bases, and 18 bases separated the two germline ends. The germline gives CDR1 SGHTA, CDR2 FQGNSA. CDR3 length: 16 residues. The CDR3 reads CASRNGQMIATDTQYF. The DNA for the CDR3 is TGTGCCAGCAGGAACGGACAGATGATAGCCACAGATACGCAGTATTTT.

CDR3 in DNA: TGTGCCAGCAGACTCTTAAGCGGATATAGCACAGATACGCAGTATTTT. The encoded protein is CASRLLSGYSTDTQYF. The genes are TRBV6-6 and TRBJ2-3; D perhaps matches TRBD2 (5 bases). V was clipped by 6 bases and J by 0 bases, with 16 bases between them. Germline V CDR1 and CDR2: MNHNY, SVGAGI (reference sequence). This CDR3 is 16 amino acids long.